This T cell receptor beta chain appears in the sequencing data of a study of early T cells in non-severe SARS-CoV-2 infection. Study at large: Sequencing targeted bulk RNA from unsorted whole blood, leaving chains unpaired. Points from the study as a whole: Matching with VDJdb favored anti-spike CD8 responses (missing private and CD4 specificities).

The germline gives CDR1 KGHSY, CDR2 FQNENV. The CDR3 covers 13 residues. V lost 1 base, J lost 8 bases, and 6 bases lay in between. In the library, individual cDNA molecules carried attached unique molecular identifiers. TCRdb re-analysed the 5' RACE reads in MiXCR, keeping a single row per CDR3 protein. The sample holds about 22,000 distinct CDR3 sequences; 3.5% to 5% are singletons and the top ten take 7.5% to 10%. There are a few counts of this clonotype. What it recognizes is unknown. The chain links TRBV16 to TRBJ1-6, with D unresolved. The sequence was obtained from an adult who was a healthcare worker with PCR-confirmed SARS-CoV-2 infection or an uninfected control (not recorded which). Sequences were obtained from whole blood. CDR3 residues: CASSQFGDSPLHF. In DNA form, the CDR3 reads TGTGCCAGCAGCCAATTCGGGGATTCACCCCTCCACTTT.